A selection of T cell receptor beta chains follows, all from one sample in a study of blood T cell repertoires in COVID-19. This table comes from immunoSEQ multiplex PCR, and its TCRdb copy is limited to in-frame clones, with some not included. Of some 250,000 clones listed, around 89% were seen once; the top ten hold 8% to 10%. The sequencing sample was made of PBMCs or T cells enriched from blood (not recorded which). The receptors stem from a man aged 35-49 years who had recovered from COVID-19. Both conserved end residues are trimmed from each CDR3. Size values are once, few and many counts, or a class for expanded clones, and some rows have none.

J	size	V	CDR3
TRBJ1-2	few	TRBV7-2	ASSLNSDRVFGWYT
TRBJ2-3	NA	TRBV15	ATSRDPSGGTDTQY
TRBJ2-7	NA	TRBV5-6	ASTFGAGASSEQY
TRBJ1-3	once	TRBV7-6	ASSLAEAPTSSGNTIY
TRBJ1-1	NA	TRBV7-9	ASSLGQGFTEAF
TRBJ2-5	NA	TRBV29-1	SAKGQGGETQY
TRBJ2-7	NA	TRBV28	ASSLTGSGYEQY
TRBJ2-1	NA	TRBV27	ASPNRRNYNEQF
TRBJ1-6	NA	TRBV3-1/TRBV3-2	ASSMTGVNSPLH
TRBJ2-2	NA	TRBV28	ASSLFWGRQGGELF
TRBJ2-7	NA	TRBV7-9	ASSQAGSYEQY
TRBJ2-7	NA	TRBV3-1/TRBV3-2	ASSPGGYEQY
TRBJ2-3	NA	TRBV4-2	ASGLAGDTDTQY
TRBJ1-2	NA	TRBV30	AWTRGQDGGYT
TRBJ2-7	NA	TRBV6-5	ASRPLAGAAYEQY
TRBJ2-1	NA	TRBV19	ASSPSTILSYNEQF
TRBJ2-7	NA	TRBV4-1	ASSQLAGVVYEQY
TRBJ2-7	NA	TRBV7-2	ASSNRDRRYEQY
TRBJ1-3	NA	TRBV4-1	ASSQDRGGNTIY
TRBJ2-7	NA	TRBV11-3	ASSTQGNEQY
TRBJ2-3	NA	TRBV7-8	ASSRTGPNTQY
TRBJ2-2	NA	TRBV7-2	ASSPRDSHTGELF
TRBJ2-2	NA	TRBV11-3	ASSFSVQGTGELF